The TCR beta chain described here comes from a study of tumor-infiltrating lymphocytes in localized non-small cell lung cancer. Notes on the study in general: TCR sequencing covered a subset of patients with enough tissue. Different pieces of the same tissue went to different assays, confounding technical variation with intratumor heterogeneity.

Clones were sequenced by immunoSEQ multiplex PCR, and TCRdb holds only the in-frame ones, with some missing. Of 12,000 or so clones in the sample, 78% were seen once. The trim removed 3 bases at V and 6 bases at J, leaving 10 bases unmatched. The CDR3 contains 15 residues. CDR1 is SGDLS, CDR2 YYNGEE, per germline. In the case of this clone: Its target is unknown.

Sequenced: lung tumor tissue. The genes are TRBV9 and TRBJ2-3, with 7 bases aligning to TRBD1. The sequence derives from a human donor with non-small cell lung cancer. The CDR3 is CASSEGQFITDTQYF. The CDR3 coding sequence is TGTGCCAGCAGCGAGGGACAGTTTATAACTGATACGCAGTATTTT. The full variable domain, rest sourced from reference TRBV9 and TRBJ2-3, is DSGVTQTPKHLITATGQRVTLRCSPRSGDLSVYWYQQSLDQGLQFLIQYYNGEERAKGNILERFSAQQFPDLHSELNLSSLELGDSALYFCASSEGQFITDTQYFGPGTRLTVL.